The 12 T cell receptor beta chains below come from one sample, sequenced in a study of blood T cell repertoires in COVID-19. Some clones are missing from TCRdb's copy, which holds only in-frame ones; the method was immunoSEQ multiplex PCR. In the table there are about 440,000 clones, around 89% of which are singletons. The specimen sequenced was peripheral blood. These receptors originate from a woman aged 45-59 years with COVID-19, enrolled during active disease.

The gene calls are TRBV6-5 and TRBJ1-5; TRBD1 matches at 9 bases. The CDR3 consists of 15 residues. CDR1 and CDR2 (germline): MNHEY, SVGAGI. V trimming: 0 bases; J trimming: 8 bases; junction bases outside the gene matches: 5. The CDR3 loop is CASSYSGTGIEPQHF. The CDR3 DNA sequence: TGTGCCAGCAGTTACTCCGGGACAGGGATTGAGCCCCAGCATTTT.

A note on this clone: Distinct nucleotide sequences in the sample also encode this CDR3. The chain carries TRBV24-1 and TRBJ2-7, with 7 bases matching TRBD1. CDR3 size: 14 residues. V dropped 2 bases and J dropped 2; count of bases not matched to a gene: 2. Germline CDR1 is KGHDR and CDR2 is SFDVKD. DNA of the CDR3: TGTGCCACCAGTGATTCGGACAGGACCTACGAGCAGTACTTC. It codes for CATSDSDRTYEQYF.

V usage is TRBV18 and J usage is TRBJ2-7; maybe TRBD1 (6 bases). V was clipped by 2 bases and J by 2 bases, with 10 bases between them. The CDR3 sequence is 14 residues long. Germline CDR1 and CDR2: KGHSH and LQKENI. CDR3 sequence reads: CASSPRAGAYEQYF. CDR3 DNA: TGTGCCAGCTCACCAAGGGCAGGGGCCTACGAGCAGTACTTC.

This chain links TRBV3-1 (or the pseudogene TRBV3-2) with TRBJ1-2; D gene uncertain. V was cut by 0 bases and J by 11 bases, with 13 bases left in between. The CDR3 runs 13 residues. Looked up from germline, CDR1 is LGHDT and CDR2 is YNNKEL (reference sequence). The CDR3 spells CASSQESREIYTF. The CDR3 nucleotides are TGTGCCAGCAGCCAAGAGTCCCGGGAGATATACACCTTC.

This sequence joins TRBV5-6 and TRBJ1-2, with D maybe TRBD1 (5 bases). The germline CDR1 and CDR2 sequences are SGHDT and YYEEEE. This CDR3 has 15 amino acids. Trimming removed 3 bases from V and 0 bases from J, with 12 bases in between. The CDR3: CASSSEPTANYGYTF. In DNA form, the CDR3 reads TGTGCCAGCAGCTCAGAACCGACAGCTAACTATGGCTACACCTTC.

This chain links TRBV12-3 or TRBV12-4 with TRBJ2-3; D is unresolved. CDR3 length: 11 residues. V was trimmed by 6 bases and J by 2 bases, leaving 3 bases between them. The CDR3 DNA is TGTGCCAGCAGCTTCACAGATACGCAGTATTTT. Translated, it gives CASSFTDTQYF.

The chain couples TRBV19 to TRBJ1-1, with TRBD1 matching 8 bases. There are 15 residues in the CDR3. Germline trimming cut 3 bases from V and 5 bases from J; bases unmatched to any gene: 8. Germline CDR1 is LNHDA and CDR2 is SQIVND (reference sequence). The CDR3 DNA reads TGTGCCAGTAGTATTAATACAGGGGGAGTGACTGAAGCTTTCTTT. This encodes CASSINTGGVTEAFF.

The V gene is TRBV29-1, the J gene TRBJ2-3; 15 nucleotides line up with TRBD2. Per germline, CDR1 SQVTM and CDR2 ANQGSEA. The CDR3 totals 15 residues. Germline trimming cut 3 bases from V and 4 bases from J; bases unmatched to any gene: 2. CDR3 sequence (DNA): TGCAGCGTTGAGGGACTAGCGGGGGGAGCAGATACGCAGTATTTT. Translated: CSVEGLAGGADTQYF.

The chain uses TRBV6-5 and TRBJ2-1; tentative D call: TRBD1 (5 bases). CDR1 and CDR2 from the germline V gene are MNHEY and SVGAGI. Trimming cost V 6 bases and J 0 bases, with 12 bases left between them. This CDR3 is built from 15 residues. The CDR3 loop is CASSLDSSSYNEQFF. DNA of the CDR3: TGTGCCAGCAGCTTAGACAGTAGCTCCTACAATGAGCAGTTCTTC.

The V and J genes are TRBV12-5 and TRBJ1-5; possibly TRBD1 for D (5 bases). This CDR3 region has 15 residues. V lost 4 bases to trimming and J lost 4 bases, with 14 bases between them. CDR1 is LGHNT, CDR2 FRNRAP, per germline. This CDR3 is CASGSGQGTNQPQHF. Here the CDR3 DNA reads TGTGCTAGTGGTTCCGGGCAGGGCACTAATCAGCCCCAGCATTTT. The full variable domain, rest sourced from reference TRBV12-5 and TRBJ1-5, is DARVTQTPRHKVTEMGQEVTMRCQPILGHNTVFWYRQTMMQGLELLAYFRNRAPLDDSGMPKDRFSAEMPDATLATLKIQPSEPRDSAVYFCASGSGQGTNQPQHFGDGTRLSIL.

About this clone: Other DNA sequences within the sample encode an identical CDR3. V is TRBV9 and J is TRBJ2-1; D unresolved. In germline, CDR1 is SGDLS, CDR2 YYNGEE. This CDR3 is 15 amino acids long. Between the trimmed V and J ends, which lost 4 bases and 0 bases, there was a span of 11 bases. CDR3 amino acids: CASSPPPSSYNEQFF. In DNA form, the CDR3 reads TGTGCCAGCAGCCCCCCGCCGAGCTCCTACAATGAGCAGTTCTTC.

This chain links TRBV6-5 with TRBJ1-1; tentative D call: TRBD1 (6 bases). This CDR3 spans 12 amino acids. V dropped 6 bases and J dropped 6 bases, with 11 bases sitting between them. CDR1 is MNHEY and CDR2 is SVGAGI in the germline V gene. CDR3 amino acids: CASRTYRAEAFF. CDR3 coding DNA: TGTGCCAGCAGGACTTACAGGGCTGAAGCTTTCTTT.